This T cell receptor (beta chain) was documented in a study of T-cell reconstitution after alpha-beta-depleted transplantation in children. Germline V gene lookup returns CDR1 SGHVS and CDR2 FQNEAQ. The length of the CDR3 is 15 residues. V was cut by 0 bases and J by 4 bases, with 11 bases left in between. Preparing the TCRbeta library involved the use of unique molecular identifiers. From the PCR reads, TCRdb called clonotypes with MiXCR, one entry per CDR3 protein. The sample has approximately 520,000 distinct CDR3 sequences, 32% seen once; the top ten hold 2% to 3%. Only a few counts were recorded for this clonotype.

The sequence derives from a human donor who donated a stem cell graft to a child with aplastic anemia. V usage is TRBV7-8 and J usage is TRBJ2-3; the D gene is possibly TRBD2 (5 bases). The source material was PBMCs from the stem cell graft donor, sampled from the stem cell graft. CDR3 sequence: CASSLAGVEADTQYF. CDR3 coding DNA: TGTGCCAGCAGCTTAGCGGGAGTGGAGGCAGATACGCAGTATTTT.